Sequencing of this TCR beta chain was carried out in a study of CXCR3-negative and CXCR3-positive naive CD8 T cells. Study observations and caveats: The study inferred TCR strength from TRB CDR3 properties and found comparable surface CD5 between naive subsets. Similarly elevated diversity marked both naive subsets, with memory CD8+ cells showing far lower diversity. Naive CXCR3-negative cells resembled naive CXCR3-positive cells in TRBV-TRBJ usage; memory cells differed. CXCR3-positive naive cells carried more hydrophobic TRB CDR3s than CXCR3-negative naive cells did.

UMI-labeled 5' RACE yielded the TRB cDNA libraries. TCRdb re-called the 5' RACE reads and gives one entry per CDR3 protein, without DNA. In total, the table holds 75,000 to 100,000 distinct CDR3 sequences. The CDR3 spans 14 residues. As concerns this clonotype: The antigen is not known.

Those CD8+ T cells considered naive were CD45RO-CCR7+CD27+CD95-. The sequenced sample consisted of naive CXCR3+ CD8+ T cells from blood. The subset is: CD45RO-CCR7+CD27+CD95- naive CD8+ T cells expressing CXCR3 (TNR3+). The clonotype comes from a human donor in good health. Some clones in this sample may be carry-over from other donors' samples. The J gene is TRBJ1-2, the V gene TRBV12-3 or TRBV12-4. The CDR3 loop reads CASSPPGGGYGYTF.